This TCR beta chain is from a study of T-cell reconstitution after alpha-beta-depleted transplantation in children. For TCRbeta, the library was prepared with unique molecular identifiers. TCRdb reanalysed the PCR reads using MiXCR and keeps one entry per CDR3 protein. This sample carries 450,000 to 600,000 distinct CDR3 sequences, approximately 10% of them seen once, and the ten largest clones take about 2%. The CDR3 is made up of 13 amino acids. Germline loops: CDR1 SQVTM, CDR2 ANQGSEA. V was clipped by 7 bases and J by 4 bases, with 16 bases between them. This clonotype came up many times. Its antigen is unknown. Study-wide findings and caveats: By about two months after transplant, alpha-beta T cells reportedly arose from several hundred graft clones that had expanded. Day-60 TCRbeta diversity that was high in some patients was derived from surviving recipient T cells and thymic progenitors. At one year after transplant, newly produced T cells mostly accounted for T-cell counts and diversity.

The clonotype was recovered from a child younger than 10 with inherited bone marrow failure, due to receive a stem cell transplant. This chain connects TRBV29-1 to TRBJ1-2; D uncertain. The sequencing here drew on PBMCs, taken before TCRalphabeta/CD19-depleted stem cell transplant. The CDR3 nucleotides read TGCAGCGCCGAGACCGGATCCCTCTATGGCTACACCTTC. Residues: CSAETGSLYGYTF.